The T cell receptor (beta chain) described here comes from a study of spatial heterogeneity in lung cancer. Whole-study context: Alpha-chain sequences were consistently detected in smaller numbers than beta-chain sequences.

A distinct unique molecular identifier was carried by each TCR cDNA molecule. A single record per CDR3 protein comes from TCRdb applying MiXCR to the 5' RACE reads. This table has around 2,000 distinct CDR3 sequences, 2.4% appearing once. This clonotype is medium-sized. Its target is unknown. Looked up from germline, CDR1 is SGDLS and CDR2 is YYNGEE. This CDR3 is built from 16 residues. V dropped 3 bases and J dropped 0; count of bases not matched to a gene: 8. Sample time point: sample taken at primary tumor resection. Findings and caveats of the study: Estimates put coverage of tumor T cells near 7% for alpha and roughly 12% for beta chains. Tumor mutation count correlated with how many alpha and beta TCRs expanded intratumorally.

Specimen: lung tumor tissue, collected at surgery. The gene calls are TRBV9 and TRBJ1-1; 7 nucleotides agree with TRBD1. The TCR comes from a male donor with early-stage non-small cell lung cancer. CDR3 loop: CASSARDSSMNTEAFF. The CDR3, as DNA: TGTGCCAGCAGCGCCCGGGACAGTAGCATGAACACTGAAGCTTTCTTT.